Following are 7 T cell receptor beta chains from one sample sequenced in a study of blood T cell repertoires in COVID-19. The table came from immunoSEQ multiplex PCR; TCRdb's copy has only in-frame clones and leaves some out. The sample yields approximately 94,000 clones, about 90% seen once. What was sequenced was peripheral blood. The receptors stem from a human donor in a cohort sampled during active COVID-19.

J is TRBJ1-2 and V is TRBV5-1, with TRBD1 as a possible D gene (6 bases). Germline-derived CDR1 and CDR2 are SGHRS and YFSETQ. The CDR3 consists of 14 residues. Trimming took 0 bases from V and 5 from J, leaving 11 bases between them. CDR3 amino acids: CASSLGQALYGYTF. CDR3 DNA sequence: TGCGCCAGCAGCTTGGGACAGGCGTTATATGGCTACACCTTC.

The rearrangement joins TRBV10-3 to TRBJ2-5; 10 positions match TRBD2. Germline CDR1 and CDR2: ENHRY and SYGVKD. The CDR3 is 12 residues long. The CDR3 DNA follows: TGTGTTCTAGCGGGAGTTCGTGAGACCCAGTACTTC. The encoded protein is CVLAGVRETQYF.

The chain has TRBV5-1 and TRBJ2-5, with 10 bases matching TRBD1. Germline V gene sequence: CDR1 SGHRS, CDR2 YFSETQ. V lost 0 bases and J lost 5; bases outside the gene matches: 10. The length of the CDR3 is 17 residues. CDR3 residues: CASSLGGTGVSMETQYF. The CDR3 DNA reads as TGCGCCAGCAGCTTGGGCGGGACAGGGGTTTCAATGGAGACCCAGTACTTC.

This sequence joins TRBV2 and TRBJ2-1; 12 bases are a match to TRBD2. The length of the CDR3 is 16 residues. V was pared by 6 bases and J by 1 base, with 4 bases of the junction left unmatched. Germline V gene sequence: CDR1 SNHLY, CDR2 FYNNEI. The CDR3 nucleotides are TGTGCCAGCAGGCAGACTAGCGGGAGTTCCTACAATGAGCAGTTCTTC. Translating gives CASRQTSGSSYNEQFF. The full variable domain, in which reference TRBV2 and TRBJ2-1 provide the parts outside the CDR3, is EPEVTQTPSHQVTQMGQEVILRCVPISNHLYFYWYRQILGQKVEFLVSFYNNEISEKSEIFDDQFSVERPDGSNFTLKIRSTKLEDSAMYFCASRQTSGSSYNEQFFGPGTRLTVL.

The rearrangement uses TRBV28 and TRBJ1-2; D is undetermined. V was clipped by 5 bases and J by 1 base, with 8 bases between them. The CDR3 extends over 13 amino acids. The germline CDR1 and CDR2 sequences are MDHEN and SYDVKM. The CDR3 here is CASSTSDNYGYTF. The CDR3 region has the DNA TGTGCCAGCAGTACATCAGATAACTATGGCTACACCTTC.

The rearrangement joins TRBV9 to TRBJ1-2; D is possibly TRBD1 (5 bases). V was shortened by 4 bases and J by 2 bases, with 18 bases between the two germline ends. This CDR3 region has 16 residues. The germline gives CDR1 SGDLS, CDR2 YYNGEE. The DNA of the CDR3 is TGTGCCAGCAGCCCGTCGACCGGGGGTATCAACTATGGCTACACCTTC. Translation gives CASSPSTGGINYGYTF.

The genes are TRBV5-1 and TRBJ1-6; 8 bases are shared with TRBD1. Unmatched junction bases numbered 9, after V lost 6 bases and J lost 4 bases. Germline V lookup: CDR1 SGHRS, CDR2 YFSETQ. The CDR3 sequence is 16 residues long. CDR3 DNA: TGCGCCAGCAAGCCCTGGGGACAGGAATATAATTCACCCCTCCACTTT. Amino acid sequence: CASKPWGQEYNSPLHF.